This paragraph reports one TCR beta chain. Per germline, CDR1 MNHEY and CDR2 SMNVEV (reference sequence). CDR3 length: 15 residues. V was shortened by 2 bases and J by 11 bases, with 16 bases between the two germline ends. cDNA synthesis used the whole RNA isolate, giving expressed TCRB sequences. This table comes from immunoSEQ multiplex PCR, and its TCRdb copy is limited to in-frame clones, with some not included. In the table there are around 450,000 clones, roughly 11% of which are singletons. The data are from a study of beta chain features in type 1 diabetes. The source of this sequence is a young woman in good health. Material for sequencing was naive CD4+ T cells from blood. The gene calls are TRBV27 and TRBJ1-6; tentatively, D is TRBD1 (5 bases). The CDR3 here is CASSLTQVGRAPLHF. Here the CDR3 DNA reads TGTGCCAGCAGTTTAACACAGGTCGGGCGGGCACCCCTCCACTTT.